One and the same sample provided the 16 T cell receptor beta chains below, sequenced in a study of read filtering for tumor transcriptome and immune sequencing. The library was built from about 400 ng RNA with molecular barcoded adaptors for alpha/delta and beta/gamma chains. TCRdb redid the calling of the reads with MiXCR, one entry per CDR3 protein. Of some 140,000 distinct CDR3 sequences in the sample, 13% were seen once. The sequencing sample was made of a population of CD138-negative cells sorted from bone marrow. These receptors were obtained from a donor older than 35 with multiple myeloma.

Remarks on this clonotype: This clone may be a read error of a much larger clone one base away. The V call is TRBV29-1, the J call TRBJ2-1, with D possibly matching TRBD2 (7 bases). Germline-derived CDR1 and CDR2 are SQVTM and ANQGSEA. V lost 4 bases, J lost 9 bases, and 16 bases lay in between. The length of the CDR3 is 13 residues. For the CDR3, the DNA is TGCAGCGTTGTCCGGGGGGCCGGGAGTGAGCAGTTCTTC. Amino acid sequence: CSVVRGAGSEQFF.

This clonotype was picked up many times. The chain carries TRBV2 and TRBJ1-2; unclear D gene. The CDR3 spans 13 residues. V was cut by 7 bases and J by 4 bases, with 13 bases left in between. Germline assignment: CDR1 SNHLY and CDR2 FYNNEI. The DNA of the CDR3 is TGTGCCAGCACACCCGGGCCCAGCTATGGCTACACCTTC. Its protein product is CASTPGPSYGYTF.

This clonotype was seen a handful of times. The CDR3 DNA reads as TGTGCCAGCAGCTTAGTCCGGCTTTCTGGAAACACCATATATTTT. It yields the protein CASSLVRLSGNTIYF. The rearrangement links TRBV7-9 to TRBJ1-3; no firm D call. Trimming removed 1 base at V and 1 base at J, with 8 bases between. This CDR3 contains 15 residues. Looked up from germline, CDR1 is SEHNR and CDR2 is FQNEAQ (reference sequence).

There are many counts of this clonotype. The chain uses TRBV18 and TRBJ2-1; 9 bases are a match to TRBD1. CDR3 length: 15 amino acids. V lost 6 bases to trimming and J lost 4 bases; unmatched junction nucleotides: 7. Germline assignment: CDR1 KGHSH and CDR2 LQKENI. The CDR3 sequence is CASSRRDRDYNEQFF. DNA for the CDR3: TGTGCCAGCTCTCGCCGGGACAGGGATTACAATGAGCAGTTCTTC.

The table lists this clonotype with many counts. The chain is built from TRBV30 and TRBJ2-1; no clear D gene. Germline V gives CDR1 GTSNPN, CDR2 SVGIG (reference sequence). This CDR3 contains 11 residues. The ends were cut back, 4 bases at V and 12 bases at J, with 13 bases in the middle. CDR3 amino acids: CAWNTGVGQFF. CDR3 in DNA: TGTGCCTGGAACACTGGGGTAGGGCAGTTCTTC.

To note about this clonotype: An end of the junction does not agree with germline; a read error may underlie this. J is TRBJ2-3 and V is TRBV11-3; TRBD1 matches 8 bases. CDR1 SGHNT and CDR2 YENEEA come from the germline V gene. CDR3 length: 15 residues. This chain's CDR3 is CAGSPQGGRTDTQYF. Here the CDR3 DNA reads TGTGCCGGCAGCCCACAGGGGGGACGCACAGATACGCAGTATTTT.

The gene calls are TRBV5-1 and TRBJ2-1, with D unclear. CDR3 size: 16 residues. Trimming pared 7 bases from V and 6 bases from J, leaving 23 bases between. The germline gives CDR1 SGHRS, CDR2 YFSETQ. DNA for the CDR3: TGCGCCAGCCTCCGTCTTCCGGGTTGGGTGAGCAATGAGCAGTTCTTC. Protein sequence: CASLRLPGWVSNEQFF.

This clonotype showed up many times. This chain links TRBV2 with TRBJ2-2; no firm D call. This CDR3 is 16 amino acids long. V lost 2 bases, J lost 0 bases, and 10 bases lay in between. CDR1 and CDR2 from the germline V gene are SNHLY and FYNNEI. CDR3 protein: CASSEPRTANTGELFF. The CDR3 DNA sequence: TGTGCCAGCAGTGAACCGCGGACGGCGAACACCGGGGAGCTGTTTTTT.

There are a few counts of this clonotype. This may arise from a read error, as a much more abundant clone is one base away. The chain carries TRBV10-3 and TRBJ2-1; D is unresolved. The CDR3 extends over 13 amino acids. In germline, CDR1 is ENHRY, CDR2 SYGVKD. The CDR3 here is CAVSGPRENEQFF. Here the CDR3 DNA reads TGTGCCGTCAGTGGGCCTAGAGAAAATGAGCAGTTCTTC.

A word on this clonotype: A read error may be the cause here, since a much bigger clone is one base away. This chain connects TRBV5-1 to TRBJ1-3, with a weak D call TRBD1 (6 bases). CDR3 length equals 15 residues. The V and J ends lost 3 bases and 4 bases respectively, with 14 bases between them. The V gene's germline CDR1 is SGHRS and CDR2 YFSETQ. The DNA for the CDR3 is TGCGCCAGCAGCTCGGTACAGGGAGACGGAAACACCATATATTTT. It is translated as CASSSVQGDGNTIYF.

This clonotype was detected many times. The chain has TRBV25-1 and TRBJ1-1; D is uncertain. The CDR3 extends over 11 amino acids. The germline V gene has CDR1 MGHDK and CDR2 SYGVNS. V shed 4 bases and J shed 10 bases, with 10 bases lying between them. Here the CDR3 DNA reads TGTGCCAGCAGTGCTGGAGTGACAGCTTTCTTT. It is translated as CASSAGVTAFF.

The rearrangement links TRBV12-3 or TRBV12-4 to TRBJ1-2; maybe TRBD1 (5 bases). V was clipped by 5 bases and J by 10 bases, with 20 bases between them. This CDR3 comprises 14 residues. CDR3 sequence reads: CASSLTGTASDYTF. The CDR3 nucleotides read TGTGCCAGCAGTCTAACCGGGACGGCGTCTGACTACACCTTC.

This clonotype was recorded a few times. The V call is TRBV20-1, the J call TRBJ2-3; 9 bases line up with TRBD2. J gave up 2 bases and V 2 bases, and 8 bases lay outside the gene matches. The CDR3 loop spans 16 amino acids. Per the germline V gene, CDR1 is DFQATT and CDR2 is SNEGSKA (reference sequence). The chain's CDR3 is CSARWGLANPTDTQYF. The CDR3 bases are TGCAGTGCTAGATGGGGACTAGCTAACCCCACAGATACGCAGTATTTT.

This clonotype has a handful of counts. The rearrangement joins TRBV30 to TRBJ2-5; 12 nucleotides match TRBD2. The CDR3 totals 13 residues. The V and J ends lost 7 bases and 5 bases, in that order; junction bases with no gene match: 5. Germline CDR1 GTSNPN, CDR2 SVGIG (reference sequence). In DNA form, the CDR3 reads TGTGCCTTAGCTGGGACTAGCGGGGAGACCCAGTACTTC. Translating gives CALAGTSGETQYF.

This clonotype occurred many times. This rearrangement joins TRBV29-1 to TRBJ1-1; 7 bases map to TRBD1. Per the germline V gene, CDR1 is SQVTM and CDR2 is ANQGSEA. The CDR3 length is 13 residues. V lost 6 bases to trimming and J lost 4 bases; unmatched junction nucleotides: 8. In DNA, the CDR3 is TGCAGCGTCAAGGGGGCTACACGCACTGAAGCTTTCTTT. Residues: CSVKGATRTEAFF. Complete variable domain (other parts from reference TRBV29-1 and TRBJ1-1): SAVISQKPSRDICQRGTSLTIQCQVDSQVTMMFWYRQQPGQSLTLIATANQGSEATYESGFVIDKFPISRPNLTFSTLTVSNMSPEDSSIYLCSVKGATRTEAFFGQGTRLTVV.

This clonotype appeared many times. The chain has TRBV19 and TRBJ1-5; possible D gene TRBD1, 5 bases. V was cut by 5 bases and J by 5 bases, with 13 bases left in between. Germline V gene sequence: CDR1 LNHDA, CDR2 SQIVND (reference sequence). CDR3 length equals 14 residues. CDR3 loop: CASSPQGRDQPQHF. CDR3 DNA: TGTGCCAGTAGTCCGCAGGGACGGGATCAGCCCCAGCATTTT.